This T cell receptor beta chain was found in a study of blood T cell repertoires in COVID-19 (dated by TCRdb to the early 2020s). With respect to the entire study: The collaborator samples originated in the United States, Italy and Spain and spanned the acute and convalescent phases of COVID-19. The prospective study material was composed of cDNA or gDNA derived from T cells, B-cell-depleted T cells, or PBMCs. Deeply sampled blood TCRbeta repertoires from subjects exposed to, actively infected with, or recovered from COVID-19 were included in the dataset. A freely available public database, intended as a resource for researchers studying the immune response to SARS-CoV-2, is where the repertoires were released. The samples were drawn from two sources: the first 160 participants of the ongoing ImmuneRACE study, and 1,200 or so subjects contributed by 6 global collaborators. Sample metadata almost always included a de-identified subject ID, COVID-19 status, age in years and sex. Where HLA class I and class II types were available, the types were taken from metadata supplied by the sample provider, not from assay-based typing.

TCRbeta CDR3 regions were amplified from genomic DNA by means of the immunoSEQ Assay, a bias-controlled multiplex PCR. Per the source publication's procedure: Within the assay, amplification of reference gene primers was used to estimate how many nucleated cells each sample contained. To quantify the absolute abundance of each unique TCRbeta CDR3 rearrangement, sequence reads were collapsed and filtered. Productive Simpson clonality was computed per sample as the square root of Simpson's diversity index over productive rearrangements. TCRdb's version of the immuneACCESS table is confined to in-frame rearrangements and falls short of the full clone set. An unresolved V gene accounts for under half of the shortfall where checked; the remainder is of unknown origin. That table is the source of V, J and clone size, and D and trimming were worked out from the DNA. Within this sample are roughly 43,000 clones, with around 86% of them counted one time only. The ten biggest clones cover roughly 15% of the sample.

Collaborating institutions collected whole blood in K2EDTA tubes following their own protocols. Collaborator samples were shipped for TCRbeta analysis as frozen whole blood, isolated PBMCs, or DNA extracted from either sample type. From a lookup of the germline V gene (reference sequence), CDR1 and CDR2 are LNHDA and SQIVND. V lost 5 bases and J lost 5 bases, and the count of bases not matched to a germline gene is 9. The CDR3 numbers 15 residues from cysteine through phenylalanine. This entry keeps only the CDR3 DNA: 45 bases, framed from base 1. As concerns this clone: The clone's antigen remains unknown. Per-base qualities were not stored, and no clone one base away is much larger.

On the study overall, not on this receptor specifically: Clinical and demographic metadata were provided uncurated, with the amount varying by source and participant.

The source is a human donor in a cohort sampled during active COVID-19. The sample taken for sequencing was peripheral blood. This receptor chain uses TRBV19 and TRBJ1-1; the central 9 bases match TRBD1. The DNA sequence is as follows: TGTGCCAGTAGTGCCCCGGGACAGGGAGTTACTGAAGCTTTCTTT. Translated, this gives CASSAPGQGVTEAFF.